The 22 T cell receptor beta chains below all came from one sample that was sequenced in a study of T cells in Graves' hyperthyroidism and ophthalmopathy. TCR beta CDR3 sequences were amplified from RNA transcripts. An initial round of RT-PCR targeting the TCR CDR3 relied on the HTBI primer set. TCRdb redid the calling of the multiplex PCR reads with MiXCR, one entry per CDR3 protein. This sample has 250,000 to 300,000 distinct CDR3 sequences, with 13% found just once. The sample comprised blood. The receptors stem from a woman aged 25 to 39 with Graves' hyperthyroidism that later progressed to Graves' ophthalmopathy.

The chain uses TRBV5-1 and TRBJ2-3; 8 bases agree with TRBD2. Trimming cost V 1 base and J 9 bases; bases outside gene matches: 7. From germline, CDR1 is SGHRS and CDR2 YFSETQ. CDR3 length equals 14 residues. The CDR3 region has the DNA TGCGCCAGCAGCTTGACAGCGGGGGACTCGACGCAGTATTTT. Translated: CASSLTAGDSTQYF.

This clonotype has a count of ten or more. CDR3 sequence (DNA): TGTGCCAGCTCACCACGGGAGGCCAACTATGGCTACACCTTC. Translated: CASSPREANYGYTF. The genes are TRBV18 and TRBJ1-2; D call uncertain. The CDR3 contains 14 residues. The germline CDR1 and CDR2 sequences are KGHSH and LQKENI. V lost 1 base, J lost 2 bases, and 8 bases lay in between.

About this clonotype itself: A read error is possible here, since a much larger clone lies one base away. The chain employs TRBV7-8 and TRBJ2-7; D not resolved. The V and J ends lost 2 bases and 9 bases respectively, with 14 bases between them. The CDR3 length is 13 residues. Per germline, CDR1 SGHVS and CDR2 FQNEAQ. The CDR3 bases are TGTGCCAGCAGCTTATCCCAGACCCGCGGGCAGTACTTC. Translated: CASSLSQTRGQYF.

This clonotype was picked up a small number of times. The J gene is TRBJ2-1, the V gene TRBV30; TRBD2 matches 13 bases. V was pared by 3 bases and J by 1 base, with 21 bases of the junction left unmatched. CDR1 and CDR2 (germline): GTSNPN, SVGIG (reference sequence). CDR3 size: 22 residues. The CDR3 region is CAWRPQGSSGLAGVGSYNEQFF. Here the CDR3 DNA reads TGTGCCTGGAGGCCACAGGGATCCTCAGGACTAGCGGGAGTAGGGTCCTACAATGAGCAGTTCTTC.

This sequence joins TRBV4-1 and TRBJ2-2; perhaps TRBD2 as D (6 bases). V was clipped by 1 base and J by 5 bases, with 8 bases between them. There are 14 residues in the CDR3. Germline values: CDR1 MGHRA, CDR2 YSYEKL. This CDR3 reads CASSQVGRTGELFF. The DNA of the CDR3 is TGCGCCAGCAGCCAAGTCGGGAGAACCGGGGAGCTGTTTTTT.

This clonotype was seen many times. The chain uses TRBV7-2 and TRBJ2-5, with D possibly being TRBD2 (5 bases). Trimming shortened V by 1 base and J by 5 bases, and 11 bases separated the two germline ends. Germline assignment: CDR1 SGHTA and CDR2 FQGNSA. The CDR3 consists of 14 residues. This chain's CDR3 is CASSLGGGVETQYF. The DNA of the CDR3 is TGTGCCAGCAGCTTAGGCGGAGGAGTGGAGACCCAGTACTTC.

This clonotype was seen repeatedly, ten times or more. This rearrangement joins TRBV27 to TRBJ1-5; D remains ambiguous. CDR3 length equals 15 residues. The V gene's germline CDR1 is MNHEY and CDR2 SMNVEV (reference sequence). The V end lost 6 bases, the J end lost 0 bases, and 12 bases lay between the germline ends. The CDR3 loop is CASSSTHPSNQPQHF. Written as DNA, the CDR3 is TGTGCCAGCAGCTCGACTCATCCTAGCAATCAGCCCCAGCATTTT.

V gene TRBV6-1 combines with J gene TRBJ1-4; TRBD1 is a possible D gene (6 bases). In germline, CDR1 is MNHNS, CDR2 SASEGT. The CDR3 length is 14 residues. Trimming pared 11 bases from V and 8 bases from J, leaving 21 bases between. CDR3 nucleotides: TGTGCCGCATCTTGGGGGGGGGCAAAAGAAAAACTGTTTTTT. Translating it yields CAASWGGAKEKLFF.

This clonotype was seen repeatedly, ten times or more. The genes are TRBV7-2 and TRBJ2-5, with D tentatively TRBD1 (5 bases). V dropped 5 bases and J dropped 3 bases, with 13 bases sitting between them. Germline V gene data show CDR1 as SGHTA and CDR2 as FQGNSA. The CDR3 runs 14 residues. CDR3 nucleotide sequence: TGTGCCAGCAGCCAAGTGTCCAGGGAAGAGACCCAGTACTTC. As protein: CASSQVSREETQYF.

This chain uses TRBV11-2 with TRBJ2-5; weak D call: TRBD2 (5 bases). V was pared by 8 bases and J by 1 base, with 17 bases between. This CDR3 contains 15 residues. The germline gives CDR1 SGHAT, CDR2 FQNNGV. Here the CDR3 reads CASDNYREVQETQYF. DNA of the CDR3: TGTGCCAGCGACAATTACCGGGAAGTCCAAGAGACCCAGTACTTC.

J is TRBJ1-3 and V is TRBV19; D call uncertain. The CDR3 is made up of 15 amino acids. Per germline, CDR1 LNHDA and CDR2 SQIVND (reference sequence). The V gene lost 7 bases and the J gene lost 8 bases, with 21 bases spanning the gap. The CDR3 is CASTRDNLISDTIYF. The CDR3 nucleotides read TGTGCCAGTACCAGAGACAACCTCATTTCGGACACCATATATTTT.

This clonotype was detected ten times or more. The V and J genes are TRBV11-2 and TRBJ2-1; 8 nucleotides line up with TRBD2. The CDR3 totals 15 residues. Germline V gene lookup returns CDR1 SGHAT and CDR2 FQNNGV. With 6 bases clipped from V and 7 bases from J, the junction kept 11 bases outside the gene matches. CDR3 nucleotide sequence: TGTGCCAGCAGTCAAGTAGCGGGACAAGGGAATGAGCAGTTCTTC. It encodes CASSQVAGQGNEQFF.

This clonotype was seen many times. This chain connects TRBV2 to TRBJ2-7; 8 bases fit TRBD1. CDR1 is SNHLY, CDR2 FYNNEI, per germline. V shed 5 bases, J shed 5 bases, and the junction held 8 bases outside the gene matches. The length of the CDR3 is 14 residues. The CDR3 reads CASSPDGTGNEQYF. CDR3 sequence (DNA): TGTGCCAGCAGTCCTGATGGGACAGGAAACGAGCAGTACTTC. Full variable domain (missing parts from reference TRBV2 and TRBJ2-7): EPEVTQTPSHQVTQMGQEVILRCVPISNHLYFYWYRQILGQKVEFLVSFYNNEISEKSEIFDDQFSVERPDGSNFTLKIRSTKLEDSAMYFCASSPDGTGNEQYFGPGTRLTVT.

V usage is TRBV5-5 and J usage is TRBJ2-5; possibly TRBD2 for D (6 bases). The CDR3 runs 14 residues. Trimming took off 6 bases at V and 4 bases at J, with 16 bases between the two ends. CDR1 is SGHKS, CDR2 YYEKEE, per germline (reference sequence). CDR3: CASTPRGGTETQYF. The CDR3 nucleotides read TGTGCCAGCACCCCCCGGGGAGGCACAGAGACCCAGTACTTC.

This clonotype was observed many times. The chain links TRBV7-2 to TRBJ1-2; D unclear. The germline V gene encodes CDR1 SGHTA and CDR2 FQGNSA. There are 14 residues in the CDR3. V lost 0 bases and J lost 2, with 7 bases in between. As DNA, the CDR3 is TGTGCCAGCAGCTTAGCTACCGGGAACTATGGCTACACCTTC. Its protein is CASSLATGNYGYTF.

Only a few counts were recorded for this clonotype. This chain's CDR3 is CASSQEHGYEQYF. The DNA for the CDR3 is TGCGCCAGCAGCCAAGAGCACGGCTACGAGCAGTACTTC. This chain uses TRBV4-3 with TRBJ2-7; D unclear. The V and J ends lost 0 bases and 3 bases respectively, with 6 bases between them. This CDR3 region has 13 residues. Germline lookup yields CDR1 LGHNA and CDR2 YSLEER.

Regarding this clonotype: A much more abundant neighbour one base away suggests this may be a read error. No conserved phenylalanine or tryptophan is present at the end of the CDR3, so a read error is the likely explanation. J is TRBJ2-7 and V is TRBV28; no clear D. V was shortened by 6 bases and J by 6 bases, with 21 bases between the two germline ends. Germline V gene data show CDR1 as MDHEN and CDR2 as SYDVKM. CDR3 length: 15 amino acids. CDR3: CASSNLPRARSEQYL. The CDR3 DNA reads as TGTGCCAGCAGCAACCTCCCCCGGGCGCGTTCCGAGCAGTACCTC.

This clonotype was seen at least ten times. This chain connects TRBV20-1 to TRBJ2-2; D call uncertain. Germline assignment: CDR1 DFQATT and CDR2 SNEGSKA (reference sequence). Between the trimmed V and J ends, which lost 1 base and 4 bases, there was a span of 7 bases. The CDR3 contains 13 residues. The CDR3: CSARVVGTGELFF. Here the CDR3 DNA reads TGCAGTGCTAGAGTAGTCGGCACCGGGGAGCTGTTTTTT.

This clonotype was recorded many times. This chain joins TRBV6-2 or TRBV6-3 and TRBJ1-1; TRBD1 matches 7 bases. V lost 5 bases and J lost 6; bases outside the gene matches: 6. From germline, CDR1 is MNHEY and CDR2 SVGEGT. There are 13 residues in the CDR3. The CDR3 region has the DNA TGTGCCAGCAGTCCAGGGGGACGGGCTGAAGCTTTCTTT. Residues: CASSPGGRAEAFF.

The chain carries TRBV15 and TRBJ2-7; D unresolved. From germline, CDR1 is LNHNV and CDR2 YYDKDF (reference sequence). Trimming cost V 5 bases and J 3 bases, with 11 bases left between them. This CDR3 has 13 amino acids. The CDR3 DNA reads TGTGCCACCAGCCTCCAGAAAAGCTACGAGCAGTACTTC. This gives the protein CATSLQKSYEQYF.

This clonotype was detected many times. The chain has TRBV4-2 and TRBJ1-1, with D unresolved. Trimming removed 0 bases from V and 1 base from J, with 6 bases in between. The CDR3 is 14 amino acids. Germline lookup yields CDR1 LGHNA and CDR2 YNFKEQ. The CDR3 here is CASSQELTNTEAFF. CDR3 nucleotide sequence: TGTGCCAGCAGCCAAGAGCTGACGAACACTGAAGCTTTCTTT.

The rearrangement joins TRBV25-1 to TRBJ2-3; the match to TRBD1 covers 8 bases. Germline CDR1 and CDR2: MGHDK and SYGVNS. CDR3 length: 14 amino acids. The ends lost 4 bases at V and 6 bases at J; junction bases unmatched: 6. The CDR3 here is CASSGTGFGDTQYF. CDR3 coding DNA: TGTGCCAGCAGTGGGACAGGGTTCGGGGATACGCAGTATTTT.